Presented here are 23 T cell receptor beta chains from one specimen sequenced in a study of T cells in Graves' hyperthyroidism and ophthalmopathy. The CDR3 regions of TCR beta were amplified from RNA transcripts. HTBI primers drove first-round RT-PCR of the TCR CDR3. TCRdb re-called the multiplex PCR reads with MiXCR, one entry per CDR3 protein. The sample shows hundreds of thousands of distinct CDR3 sequences, 20% to 30% of them seen only once. Source material: blood. These receptors were obtained from a middle-aged man with Graves' hyperthyroidism.

This clonotype was counted many times. Written as DNA, the CDR3 is TGTGCCAGCAGCCAAAGGCGGATCTTCACCGGGGAGCTGTTTTTT. It encodes CASSQRRIFTGELFF. The V call is TRBV3-1, the J call TRBJ2-2; D unresolved. Germline-derived CDR1 and CDR2 are LGHDT and YNNKEL (reference sequence). The CDR3 covers 15 residues. V dropped 2 bases and J dropped 4 bases, with 11 bases sitting between them.

The table lists this clonotype with a few counts. The chain joins TRBV5-1 to TRBJ2-3, with no clear D. The CDR3 runs 13 residues. CDR1 and CDR2 (germline): SGHRS, YFSETQ. V lost 5 bases, J lost 7 bases, and 14 bases lay in between. The CDR3 sequence is CASSLTFRNTQYF. The CDR3 nucleotides are TGCGCCAGCAGTCTCACTTTTAGGAATACGCAGTATTTT.

The genes are TRBV20-1 and TRBJ2-7; a weak D match, TRBD1 (6 bases). The V end lost 0 bases, the J end lost 3 bases, and 12 bases lay between the germline ends. In germline, CDR1 is DFQATT, CDR2 SNEGSKA (reference sequence). This CDR3 has 14 residues. The CDR3 bases are TGCAGTGCTAGAGATTGGGGGCAGGACTACGAGCAGTACTTC. Protein product: CSARDWGQDYEQYF.

This clonotype showed up just a few times. This sequence joins TRBV12-3 or TRBV12-4 and TRBJ1-5; D is ambiguous. Trimming took 0 bases from V and 5 from J, leaving 2 bases between them. This CDR3 spans 12 amino acids. This chain's CDR3 is CASSLAYQPQHF. The CDR3 nucleotides are TGTGCCAGCAGTTTAGCCTATCAGCCCCAGCATTTT.

This clonotype was seen a few times. The rearrangement links TRBV20-1 to TRBJ2-3, with D perhaps being TRBD1 or TRBD2 (5 bases each). Germline V CDR1 and CDR2: DFQATT, SNEGSKA (reference sequence). The V end lost 5 bases, the J end lost 6 bases, and 18 bases lay between the germline ends. CDR3 length: 14 amino acids. The CDR3 is CSASRDPGPDTQYF. The CDR3 coding sequence is TGCAGTGCTTCCCGGGACCCCGGGCCGGATACGCAGTATTTT.

The chain carries TRBV10-3 and TRBJ2-7; maybe TRBD2 (5 bases). CDR3 length equals 11 residues. CDR1 is ENHRY and CDR2 is SYGVKD in the germline V gene. The ends were cut back, 7 bases at V and 5 bases at J, with 9 bases in the middle. The CDR3 region has the DNA TGTGCCATCATGGCGGGCCACGAGCAGTACTTC. Translated: CAIMAGHEQYF.

V and J are TRBV11-2 and TRBJ2-1; 9 bases fit TRBD2. This CDR3 comprises 17 residues. Germline-derived CDR1 and CDR2 are SGHAT and FQNNGV. Trimming at V came to 5 bases and at J to 4 bases, leaving 12 bases not matched to a gene. CDR3 DNA: TGTGCCAGCAGCCACCCCGCGGCTAGCGGGAAATACAATGAGCAGTTCTTC. This sequence encodes CASSHPAASGKYNEQFF.

The rearrangement uses TRBV6-6 and TRBJ2-3, with TRBD2 matching 9 bases. The trim removed 0 bases at V and 2 bases at J, leaving 3 bases unmatched. Per germline, CDR1 MNHNY and CDR2 SVGAGI (reference sequence). CDR3 length equals 16 residues. The CDR3 spells CASSYSSSGNTDTQYF. The DNA for the CDR3 is TGTGCCAGCAGTTACTCGTCTAGCGGGAACACAGATACGCAGTATTTT.

This clonotype was detected ten times or more. The chain joins TRBV18 to TRBJ2-5; a weak D match, TRBD2 (5 bases). The V and J ends lost 6 bases and 2 bases respectively, with 13 bases between them. CDR1 KGHSH and CDR2 LQKENI come from the germline V gene. The CDR3 is made up of 14 amino acids. CDR3 nucleotide sequence: TGTGCCAGCTCTGCCACCAGCGGTCAAGAGACCCAGTACTTC. This sequence encodes CASSATSGQETQYF.

This clonotype was detected only a few times. This rearrangement joins TRBV27 to TRBJ2-7; no clear D gene. From germline, CDR1 is MNHEY and CDR2 SMNVEV (reference sequence). This CDR3 has 14 residues. V lost 7 bases, J lost 0 bases, and 13 bases lay in between. CDR3 coding DNA: TGTGCCAGCACCCAGGCAGTCAGCTCCTACGAGCAGTACTTC. Encoded protein: CASTQAVSSYEQYF.

This clonotype was seen a handful of times. The chain is built from TRBV11-2 and TRBJ2-1; 7 bases line up with TRBD2. J was trimmed by 10 bases and V by 3 bases; bases with no gene match: 3. The CDR3 has 12 amino acids. In germline, CDR1 is SGHAT, CDR2 FQNNGV. For the CDR3, the DNA is TGTGCCAGCAGCTTGACTAGCCCGGAGCAGTTCTTC. This sequence encodes CASSLTSPEQFF. The whole variable domain, remainder taken from reference TRBV11-2 and TRBJ2-1, is EAGVAQSPRYKIIEKRQSVAFWCNPISGHATLYWYQQILGQGPKLLIQFQNNGVVDDSQLPKDRFSAERLKGVDSTLKIQPAKLEDSAVYLCASSLTSPEQFFGPGTRLTVL.

This clonotype was counted a few times. The chain uses TRBV14 and TRBJ2-5; D ambiguous. Germline lookup yields CDR1 SGHDN and CDR2 FVKESK. The CDR3 runs 14 residues. V dropped 0 bases and J dropped 5 bases, with 10 bases sitting between them. CDR3 residues: CASSQEWAEETQYF. The DNA for the CDR3 is TGTGCCAGCAGCCAAGAATGGGCGGAGGAGACCCAGTACTTC.

The V gene is TRBV7-8, the J gene TRBJ1-4; D is perhaps TRBD1 (6 bases). The CDR3 loop spans 12 amino acids. V was trimmed by 8 bases and J by 7 bases, leaving 11 bases between them. Germline V gene sequence: CDR1 SGHVS, CDR2 FQNEAQ. Here the CDR3 DNA reads TGTGCCAGCGGCAGGGGACCTGAAAAACTGTTTTTT. Its translation: CASGRGPEKLFF.

This clonotype was observed at least ten times. This rearrangement joins TRBV7-3 to TRBJ1-1; the D gene is possibly TRBD1 (5 bases). V was clipped by 6 bases and J by 0 bases, with 11 bases between them. The V gene's germline CDR1 is SGHTA and CDR2 FQGTGA. CDR3 length: 14 residues. The CDR3 DNA sequence: TGTGCCAGCAGACCTCAGGGCGTGAACACTGAAGCTTTCTTT. Its translation: CASRPQGVNTEAFF.

The chain recombines TRBV24-1 with TRBJ2-1, with TRBD2 as a possible D gene (5 bases). From germline, CDR1 is KGHDR and CDR2 SFDVKD. Trimming stripped 4 bases from V and 6 bases from J, with 15 bases between. The CDR3 covers 15 residues. The CDR3 protein is CATSETGIKLNEQFF. The CDR3 DNA is TGTGCCACCAGTGAAACGGGGATCAAACTCAATGAGCAGTTCTTC.

The chain recombines TRBV6-1 with TRBJ1-5; 10 bases match TRBD1. Germline V gene sequence: CDR1 MNHNS, CDR2 SASEGT. Trimming cost V 3 bases and J 9 bases; bases outside gene matches: 5. This CDR3 has 14 amino acids. DNA for the CDR3: TGTGCCAGCAGTGAGAGGACAGGGGGTTTGCCCCAGCATTTT. Protein: CASSERTGGLPQHF.

This clonotype was counted between two and nine times. The V gene is TRBV10-1, the J gene TRBJ2-5; the match to TRBD1 covers 11 bases. V was pared by 4 bases and J by 5 bases, with 6 bases of the junction left unmatched. The CDR3 runs to 15 residues. Germline CDR1 reads WNHNN; CDR2 reads SYGVQD (reference sequence). The CDR3 region is CASSGSGQGDETQYF. The CDR3, as DNA: TGCGCCAGCAGTGGATCGGGACAGGGGGATGAGACCCAGTACTTC.

This clonotype came up a few times. V and J are TRBV11-1 and TRBJ2-6; no reliable D call. From germline, CDR1 is SGHAT and CDR2 FQDESV (reference sequence). Trimming shortened V by 4 bases and J by 0 bases, and 4 bases separated the two germline ends. The CDR3 runs 14 residues. CDR3 amino acids: CASSSNSGANVLTF. In nucleotides, the CDR3 is TGTGCCAGCAGCTCCAACTCTGGGGCCAACGTCCTGACTTTC.

This clonotype was observed many times. V and J are TRBV3-1 and TRBJ2-5; D remains ambiguous. V lost 3 bases and J 5 bases, leaving 13 bases between the germline ends. This CDR3 is 14 amino acids long. Germline V gene lookup returns CDR1 LGHDT and CDR2 YNNKEL (reference sequence). CDR3 coding DNA: TGTGCCAGCAGCCAGGGCTTGCCGTCTGAGACCCAGTACTTC. It specifies CASSQGLPSETQYF.

The rearrangement links TRBV3-1 to TRBJ2-2; TRBD1 is a possible D gene (6 bases). The CDR3 consists of 14 residues. In germline, CDR1 is LGHDT, CDR2 YNNKEL (reference sequence). Between the trimmed V and J ends, which lost 4 bases and 5 bases, there was a span of 11 bases. For the CDR3, the DNA is TGTGCCAGCAGCCGCTACAGGGTTACCGGGGAGCTGTTTTTT. Its translation: CASSRYRVTGELFF.

This clonotype has ten or more counts. The gene calls are TRBV29-1 and TRBJ1-1; D is perhaps TRBD1 (5 bases). Trimming took 6 bases from V and 1 from J, leaving 15 bases between them. The germline CDR1 and CDR2 sequences are SQVTM and ANQGSEA. The CDR3 contains 14 residues. CDR3: CSVGQGARNTEAFF. CDR3 nucleotide sequence: TGCAGCGTGGGGCAAGGGGCGCGGAACACTGAAGCTTTCTTT.

This clonotype was counted only a few times. This chain links TRBV3-1 with TRBJ2-3, with D tentatively TRBD1 (5 bases). There are 15 residues in the CDR3. CDR1 is LGHDT, CDR2 YNNKEL, per germline (reference sequence). V lost 4 bases to trimming and J lost 6 bases, with 17 bases between them. CDR3 nucleotides: TGTGCCAGCAGCCCACAGGACGGGTTCGGGGATACGCAGTATTTT. Its protein is CASSPQDGFGDTQYF.

This clonotype has just a few counts. The chain combines TRBV19 with TRBJ2-1; D may be TRBD2 (7 bases). This CDR3 is 14 amino acids long. Deletions cut 3 bases from V and 8 bases from J, with 14 bases between. Germline V gives CDR1 LNHDA, CDR2 SQIVND (reference sequence). The CDR3 DNA reads as TGTGCCAGTAGTATGAAGGGGGGGCGGGATGAGCAGTTCTTC. The encoded protein is CASSMKGGRDEQFF. Together with reference TRBV19 and TRBJ2-1, the CDR3 gives the full variable domain: DGGITQSPKYLFRKEGQNVTLSCEQNLNHDAMYWYRQDPGQGLRLIYYSQIVNDFQKGDIAEGYSVSREKKESFPLTVTSAQKNPTAFYLCASSMKGGRDEQFFGPGTRLTVL.